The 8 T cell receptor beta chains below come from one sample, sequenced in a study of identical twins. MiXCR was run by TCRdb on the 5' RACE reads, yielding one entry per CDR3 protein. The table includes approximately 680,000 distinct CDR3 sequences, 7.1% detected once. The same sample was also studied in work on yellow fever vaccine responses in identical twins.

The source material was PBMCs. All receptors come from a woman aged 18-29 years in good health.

The CDR3 loop reads CASSRDGDTQYF. DNA for the CDR3: TGCGCCAGCAGCCGAGATGGGGATACGCAGTATTTT. The chain links TRBV4-1 to TRBJ2-3, with D unclear. Trimming pared 4 bases from V and 6 bases from J, leaving 8 bases between. The germline CDR1 and CDR2 sequences are MGHRA and YSYEKL. CDR3 size: 12 residues.

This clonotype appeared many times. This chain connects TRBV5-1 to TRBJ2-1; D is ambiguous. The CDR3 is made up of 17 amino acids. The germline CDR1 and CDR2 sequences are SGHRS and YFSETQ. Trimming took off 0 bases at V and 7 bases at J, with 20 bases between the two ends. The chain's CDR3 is CASSLALGKVRRNEQFF. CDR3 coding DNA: TGCGCCAGCAGCTTGGCTTTGGGGAAGGTCCGGCGTAATGAGCAGTTCTTC.

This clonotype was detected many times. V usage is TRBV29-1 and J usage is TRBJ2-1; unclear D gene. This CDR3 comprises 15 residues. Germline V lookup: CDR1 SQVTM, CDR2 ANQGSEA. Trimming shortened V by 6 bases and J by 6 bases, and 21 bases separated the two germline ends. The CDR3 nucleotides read TGCAGCGTCCCGAAAGGAATTCCAGATCCCAATGAGCAGTTCTTC. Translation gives CSVPKGIPDPNEQFF.

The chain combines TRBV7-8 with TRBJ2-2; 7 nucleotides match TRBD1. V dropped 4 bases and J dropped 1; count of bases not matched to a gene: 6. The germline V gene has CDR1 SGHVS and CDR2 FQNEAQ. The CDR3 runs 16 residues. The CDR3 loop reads CASSSGQLWNTGELFF. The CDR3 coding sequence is TGTGCCAGCAGCTCGGGACAGTTATGGAACACCGGGGAGCTGTTTTTT.

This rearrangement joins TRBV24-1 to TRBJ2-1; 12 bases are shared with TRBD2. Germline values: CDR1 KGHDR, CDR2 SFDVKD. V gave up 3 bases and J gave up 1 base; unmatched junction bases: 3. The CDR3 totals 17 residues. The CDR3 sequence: CATSDSTSGRSYNEQFF. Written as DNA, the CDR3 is TGTGCCACCAGTGATAGTACTAGCGGGAGGTCCTACAATGAGCAGTTCTTC.

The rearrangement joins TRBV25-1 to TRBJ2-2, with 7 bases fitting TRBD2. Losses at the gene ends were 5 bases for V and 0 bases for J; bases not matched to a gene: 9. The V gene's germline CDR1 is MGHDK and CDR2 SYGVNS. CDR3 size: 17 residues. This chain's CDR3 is CASSSGTHPPNTGELFF. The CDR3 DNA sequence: TGTGCCAGCAGTAGCGGGACCCACCCTCCGAACACCGGGGAGCTGTTTTTT.

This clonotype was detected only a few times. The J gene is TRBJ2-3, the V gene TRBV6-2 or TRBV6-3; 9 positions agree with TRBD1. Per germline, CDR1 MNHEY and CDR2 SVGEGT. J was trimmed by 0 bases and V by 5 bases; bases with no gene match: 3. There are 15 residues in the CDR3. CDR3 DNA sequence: TGTGCCAGCAGTCAACAGGGGGCTAGCACAGATACGCAGTATTTT. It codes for CASSQQGASTDTQYF.

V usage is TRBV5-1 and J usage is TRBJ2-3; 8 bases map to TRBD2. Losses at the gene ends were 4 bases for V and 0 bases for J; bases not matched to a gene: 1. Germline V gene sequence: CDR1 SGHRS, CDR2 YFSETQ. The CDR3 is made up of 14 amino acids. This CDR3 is CASSGGGSTDTQYF. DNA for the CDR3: TGCGCCAGCAGCGGCGGGGGGAGCACAGATACGCAGTATTTT.